The rows below give T cell receptor beta chains drawn from one sample of a study of blood T cell repertoires in COVID-19. Profiled with immunoSEQ multiplex PCR; TCRdb holds only in-frame clones, not every one. The data show about 500,000 clones, with approximately 92% seen just once and roughly 0.84% held by the top ten. Sample: peripheral blood. The source is a man between 18 and 35 years old with COVID-19, enrolled during active disease. Both conserved end residues are part of each CDR3. A D gene is named only where the DNA matches it firmly. Clone size appears in some rows only: once, few, many, or a class for an expanded clone.

d_call: TRBD1
v_call: TRBV5-4
clone_size: NA
j_call: TRBJ2-3
cdr3_aa: CASSLDRGADTQYF
cdr3_nt: TGTGCCAGCAGCTTAGACAGGGGCGCAGATACGCAGTATTTT

d_call: NA
v_call: TRBV2
clone_size: NA
j_call: TRBJ2-5
cdr3_aa: CASSFVETQYF
cdr3_nt: TGTGCCAGCAGCTTCGTGGAGACCCAGTACTTC

d_call: TRBD2
v_call: TRBV11-2
clone_size: NA
j_call: TRBJ2-2
cdr3_aa: CASRYSGGVNTGELFF
cdr3_nt: TGTGCCAGCAGGTATAGCGGGGGAGTTAACACCGGGGAGCTGTTTTTT

d_call: NA
v_call: TRBV20-1
clone_size: NA
j_call: TRBJ2-7
cdr3_aa: CSARYRDTQYF
cdr3_nt: TGCAGTGCCCGTTACCGGGATACACAGTACTTC

d_call: TRBD2
v_call: TRBV19
clone_size: NA
j_call: TRBJ2-2
cdr3_aa: CASSIVASGRLNTGELFF
cdr3_nt: TGTGCCAGTAGTATAGTTGCTAGCGGGAGGCTGAACACCGGGGAGCTGTTTTTT

d_call: NA
v_call: TRBV4-1
clone_size: few
j_call: TRBJ1-1
cdr3_aa: CASSQDVSVNTEAFF
cdr3_nt: TGCGCCAGCAGCCAAGATGTCAGCGTGAACACTGAAGCTTTCTTT

d_call: TRBD2
v_call: TRBV7-8
clone_size: NA
j_call: TRBJ2-5
cdr3_aa: CASSLALAGQETQYF
cdr3_nt: TGTGCCAGCAGCTTAGCGCTAGCGGGGCAAGAGACCCAGTACTTC

d_call: NA
v_call: TRBV24-1
clone_size: once
j_call: TRBJ2-3
cdr3_aa: CATSDFRSNTQYF
cdr3_nt: TGTGCCACCAGTGATTTCAGGTCAAATACGCAGTATTTT

d_call: NA
v_call: TRBV7-2
clone_size: NA
j_call: TRBJ2-5
cdr3_aa: CASSLVGGLETQYF
cdr3_nt: TGTGCCAGCAGCTTAGTTGGGGGGTTAGAGACCCAGTACTTC

d_call: NA
v_call: TRBV6-5
clone_size: NA
j_call: TRBJ2-5
cdr3_aa: CASSYFGGSGETQYF
cdr3_nt: TGTGCCAGCAGTTACTTCGGGGGATCTGGGGAGACCCAGTACTTC

d_call: TRBD1
v_call: TRBV19
clone_size: few
j_call: TRBJ1-5
cdr3_aa: CASDREGNQPQHF
cdr3_nt: TGTGCCAGCGACAGGGAGGGCAATCAGCCCCAGCATTTT

d_call: NA
v_call: TRBV3-1/TRBV3-2
clone_size: once
j_call: TRBJ2-4
cdr3_aa: CASSQVALAKNIQYF
cdr3_nt: TGTGCCAGCAGCCAAGTCGCGTTAGCCAAAAACATTCAGTACTTC

d_call: TRBD1
v_call: TRBV2
clone_size: NA
j_call: TRBJ1-6
cdr3_aa: CASSEGPGQGLSPLHF
cdr3_nt: TGTGCCAGCAGTGAAGGGCCGGGACAGGGTTTATCACCCCTCCACTTT

d_call: TRBD2
v_call: TRBV4-2
clone_size: NA
j_call: TRBJ2-7
cdr3_aa: CASSQEARGVYEQYF
cdr3_nt: TGTGCCAGCAGCCAAGAGGCGCGGGGGGTCTACGAGCAGTACTTC

d_call: TRBD1
v_call: TRBV29-1
clone_size: once
j_call: TRBJ2-1
cdr3_aa: CSCLRGLAYNEQFF
cdr3_nt: TGCAGCTGCCTCAGGGGGCTCGCCTACAATGAGCAGTTCTTC

d_call: TRBD2
v_call: TRBV7-9
clone_size: NA
j_call: TRBJ2-7
cdr3_aa: CASSLAGLAGVYSYEQYF
cdr3_nt: TGTGCCAGCAGCTTAGCCGGACTAGCGGGGGTATACTCCTACGAGCAGTACTTC

d_call: TRBD2
v_call: TRBV16
clone_size: NA
j_call: TRBJ2-7
cdr3_aa: CASSKLAGGPQGQYF
cdr3_nt: TGTGCCAGCAGCAAACTAGCGGGGGGACCCCAAGGGCAGTACTTC

d_call: TRBD2
v_call: TRBV7-9
clone_size: NA
j_call: TRBJ2-2
cdr3_aa: CASSKGLGNTGELFF
cdr3_nt: TGTGCCAGCAGCAAGGGACTAGGTAACACCGGGGAGCTGTTTTTT

d_call: TRBD2
v_call: TRBV11-2
clone_size: NA
j_call: TRBJ2-5
cdr3_aa: CASSLGLAGAGGRETQYF
cdr3_nt: TGTGCCAGCAGCTTAGGGCTAGCGGGAGCGGGCGGACGAGAGACCCAGTACTTC

d_call: NA
v_call: TRBV27
clone_size: NA
j_call: TRBJ1-6
cdr3_aa: CASSSGVLNSPLHF
cdr3_nt: TGTGCCAGCAGTTCCGGGGTACTTAATTCACCCCTCCACTTT

d_call: TRBD2
v_call: TRBV19
clone_size: NA
j_call: TRBJ2-7
cdr3_aa: CASSSRLAGVGFYEQYF
cdr3_nt: TGTGCCAGTAGTTCCCGGCTAGCGGGAGTGGGGTTCTACGAGCAGTACTTC

d_call: TRBD2
v_call: TRBV9
clone_size: NA
j_call: TRBJ2-1
cdr3_aa: CASSPLPAGGKLFF
cdr3_nt: TGTGCCAGCAGCCCTCTACCAGCGGGGGGGAAATTGTTCTTC

d_call: TRBD2
v_call: TRBV5-1
clone_size: NA
j_call: TRBJ2-3
cdr3_aa: CASKKTSGLSTDTQYF
cdr3_nt: TGCGCCAGTAAAAAGACTAGCGGGCTTAGCACAGATACGCAGTATTTT

d_call: NA
v_call: TRBV15
clone_size: NA
j_call: TRBJ1-5
cdr3_aa: CATSREPGGYQPQHF
cdr3_nt: TGTGCCACCAGCAGAGAACCGGGGGGGTATCAGCCCCAGCATTTT

d_call: NA
v_call: TRBV28
clone_size: NA
j_call: TRBJ2-7
cdr3_aa: CASSSLVGALNEQYF
cdr3_nt: TGTGCCAGCAGCTCCCTAGTGGGGGCTCTCAACGAGCAGTACTTC

d_call: NA
v_call: TRBV7-8
clone_size: NA
j_call: TRBJ2-3
cdr3_aa: CASIATPSADTQYF
cdr3_nt: TGTGCCAGCATCGCTACCCCTAGCGCAGATACGCAGTATTTT

d_call: NA
v_call: TRBV7-9
clone_size: NA
j_call: TRBJ1-6
cdr3_aa: CASRQTQNSPLHF
cdr3_nt: TGTGCCAGCAGACAAACCCAGAATTCACCCCTCCACTTT

d_call: TRBD2
v_call: TRBV27
clone_size: once
j_call: TRBJ2-7
cdr3_aa: CASSSSAGDEQYF
cdr3_nt: TGTGCCAGCAGTTCCAGCGCGGGAGACGAGCAGTACTTC

d_call: TRBD1
v_call: TRBV3-1/TRBV3-2
clone_size: NA
j_call: TRBJ1-5
cdr3_aa: CASSQGRKGGADQPQHF
cdr3_nt: TGTGCCAGCAGCCAAGGAAGGAAAGGGGGCGCGGATCAGCCCCAGCATTTT

d_call: TRBD1
v_call: TRBV27
clone_size: NA
j_call: TRBJ1-6
cdr3_aa: CASSPLGQIDNSPLHF
cdr3_nt: TGTGCCAGCAGTCCCCTGGGACAGATCGATAATTCACCCCTCCACTTT

d_call: NA
v_call: TRBV12-5
clone_size: NA
j_call: TRBJ2-5
cdr3_aa: CASGLGLLETQYF
cdr3_nt: TGTGCTAGTGGTTTAGGACTCCTAGAGACCCAGTACTTC

d_call: TRBD1
v_call: TRBV30
clone_size: NA
j_call: TRBJ2-7
cdr3_aa: CAWSAQGYEQYF
cdr3_nt: TGTGCCTGGAGTGCACAGGGGTACGAGCAGTACTTC

d_call: NA
v_call: TRBV5-1
clone_size: NA
j_call: TRBJ1-1
cdr3_aa: CASSLDGGNTEAFF
cdr3_nt: TGCGCCAGCAGCTTGGACGGTGGGAACACTGAAGCTTTCTTT

d_call: TRBD1
v_call: TRBV9
clone_size: NA
j_call: TRBJ2-7
cdr3_aa: CASSVRTGGVGKEAEQYF
cdr3_nt: TGTGCCAGCAGCGTCAGGACAGGGGGCGTTGGTAAGGAGGCCGAGCAGTACTTC

d_call: TRBD1
v_call: TRBV29-1
clone_size: NA
j_call: TRBJ2-3
cdr3_aa: CSVEGGTGVSDTQYF
cdr3_nt: TGCAGCGTTGAAGGAGGGACAGGGGTGTCAGATACGCAGTATTTT

d_call: NA
v_call: TRBV5-4
clone_size: NA
j_call: TRBJ1-4
cdr3_aa: CASSLDSPTNEKLFF
cdr3_nt: TGTGCCAGCAGCTTGGACAGCCCAACTAATGAAAAACTGTTTTTT

d_call: NA
v_call: TRBV5-4
clone_size: NA
j_call: TRBJ2-7
cdr3_aa: CASSLKGGDEQYF
cdr3_nt: TGTGCCAGCAGCTTAAAGGGAGGAGACGAGCAGTACTTC

d_call: NA
v_call: TRBV7-9
clone_size: once
j_call: TRBJ1-1
cdr3_aa: CASSHTGSNTEAFF
cdr3_nt: TGTGCCAGCAGCCATACCGGGTCGAACACTGAAGCTTTCTTT

d_call: NA
v_call: TRBV10-1
clone_size: few
j_call: TRBJ2-3
cdr3_aa: CASSESAGMTDTQYF
cdr3_nt: TGCGCCAGCAGTGAGTCGGCGGGTATGACAGATACGCAGTATTTT

d_call: TRBD1
v_call: TRBV5-1
clone_size: NA
j_call: TRBJ2-7
cdr3_aa: CASSWGQESSYEQYF
cdr3_nt: TGCGCCAGCAGCTGGGGACAGGAGAGCTCCTACGAGCAGTACTTC

d_call: TRBD1
v_call: TRBV18
clone_size: NA
j_call: TRBJ1-6
cdr3_aa: CASSPDRGSPLHF
cdr3_nt: TGTGCCAGCTCACCGGACAGGGGTTCACCCCTCCACTTT

d_call: NA
v_call: TRBV19
clone_size: NA
j_call: TRBJ2-6
cdr3_aa: CASSLGPGAGANVLTF
cdr3_nt: TGTGCCAGTAGTCTCGGGCCAGGGGCTGGGGCCAACGTCCTGACTTTC

d_call: NA
v_call: TRBV5-4
clone_size: NA
j_call: TRBJ2-2
cdr3_aa: CASSLTSRQNTGELFF
cdr3_nt: TGTGCCAGCAGCTTGACTAGCAGGCAAAACACCGGGGAGCTGTTTTTT

d_call: NA
v_call: TRBV30
clone_size: once
j_call: TRBJ2-7
cdr3_aa: CAWSDFYEQYF
cdr3_nt: TGTGCCTGGTCGGACTTTTACGAGCAGTACTTC

d_call: TRBD1
v_call: TRBV9
clone_size: few
j_call: TRBJ1-5
cdr3_aa: CASSEGQPSSPQHF
cdr3_nt: TGTGCCAGCAGCGAGGGACAGCCATCATCGCCCCAGCATTTT

d_call: TRBD1
v_call: TRBV6-5
clone_size: NA
j_call: TRBJ1-2
cdr3_aa: CASSYRGQGLNYGYTF
cdr3_nt: TGTGCCAGCAGTTACCGGGGACAGGGGCTTAACTATGGCTACACCTTC

d_call: TRBD1
v_call: TRBV6-5
clone_size: NA
j_call: TRBJ1-2
cdr3_aa: CASKYRGVANYGYTF
cdr3_nt: TGTGCCAGCAAATACAGGGGGGTCGCTAACTATGGCTACACCTTC

d_call: NA
v_call: TRBV27
clone_size: NA
j_call: TRBJ2-7
cdr3_aa: CASSPLSGYEQYF
cdr3_nt: TGTGCCAGCAGCCCCCTCTCAGGCTACGAGCAGTACTTC

d_call: TRBD1
v_call: TRBV2
clone_size: NA
j_call: TRBJ2-1
cdr3_aa: CASSQTGGEVKFF
cdr3_nt: TGTGCCAGCAGTCAGACAGGGGGCGAAGTGAAGTTCTTC

d_call: TRBD2
v_call: TRBV4-1
clone_size: NA
j_call: TRBJ2-7
cdr3_aa: CASSQVRGERGGYEQYF
cdr3_nt: TGCGCCAGCAGCCAAGTTAGAGGAGAGCGGGGGGGCTACGAGCAGTACTTC

d_call: TRBD2
v_call: TRBV7-2
clone_size: NA
j_call: TRBJ2-1
cdr3_aa: CASSLWTSVPYEQFF
cdr3_nt: TGTGCCAGCAGCTTATGGACTAGCGTCCCCTATGAGCAGTTCTTC

d_call: TRBD1
v_call: TRBV10-2
clone_size: NA
j_call: TRBJ2-1
cdr3_aa: CASSVGTGYEQFF
cdr3_nt: TGCGCCAGCAGTGTGGGGACAGGATATGAGCAGTTCTTC

d_call: TRBD2
v_call: TRBV27
clone_size: NA
j_call: TRBJ2-1
cdr3_aa: CASSPDIWGGIANEQFF
cdr3_nt: TGTGCCAGCAGTCCAGACATCTGGGGGGGAATTGCGAATGAGCAGTTCTTC

d_call: NA
v_call: TRBV19
clone_size: NA
j_call: TRBJ2-5
cdr3_aa: CASSQTEETQYF
cdr3_nt: TGTGCCAGTAGTCAAACAGAAGAGACCCAGTACTTC

d_call: NA
v_call: TRBV7-9
clone_size: NA
j_call: TRBJ2-3
cdr3_aa: CASSLLGGTDTQYF
cdr3_nt: TGTGCCAGCAGCTTACTCGGGGGCACAGATACGCAGTATTTT

d_call: TRBD2
v_call: TRBV7-9
clone_size: NA
j_call: TRBJ2-7
cdr3_aa: CASSPWGLAGGLSYEQYF
cdr3_nt: TGTGCCAGCAGCCCCTGGGGACTAGCGGGAGGGTTGTCCTACGAGCAGTACTTC

d_call: NA
v_call: TRBV4-2
clone_size: NA
j_call: TRBJ1-2
cdr3_aa: CASSQDDYGYTF
cdr3_nt: TGTGCCAGCAGCCAAGACGACTATGGCTACACCTTC

d_call: TRBD2
v_call: TRBV10-1
clone_size: NA
j_call: TRBJ2-1
cdr3_aa: CASSVGAGGARGQFF
cdr3_nt: TGCGCCAGCAGTGTCGGGGCGGGAGGGGCCAGAGGGCAGTTCTTC

d_call: NA
v_call: TRBV20-1
clone_size: NA
j_call: TRBJ2-7
cdr3_aa: CSAGWTGEQYF
cdr3_nt: TGCAGTGCTGGTTGGACTGGGGAGCAGTACTTC